These T cell receptor beta chains were read from a single sample in a study of cytomegalovirus exposure and HLA in healthy donors. Produced via immunoSEQ multiplex PCR; TCRdb's table is partial and in-frame only. The data hold tens of thousands of clones, with 60% to 85% observed a single time. Sequenced: PBMCs. These receptors originate from a man in his 70s in good health and CMV-seronegative. Each CDR3 is given without its conserved first and last residue. Only part of the rows carry a size: once, few, many, or a class if the clone is expanded.

j_gene | v_gene | abundance | CDR3aa
TRBJ1-5 | TRBV19 | NA | ASSILSDQPQH
TRBJ1-4 | TRBV28 | NA | ASSPGQGVRKLF
TRBJ1-2 | TRBV2 | few | ASSWDRGLDGYT
TRBJ2-7 | TRBV7-9 | NA | ASSLAEGGPQ
TRBJ1-6 | TRBV6-5 | NA | ASSYERTDSPLH
TRBJ1-6 | TRBV7-2 | NA | ASSLQSPGNNSPLH
TRBJ1-6 | TRBV5-1 | once | ASSFGDSNNSPLH
TRBJ2-2 | TRBV7-9 | few | ASSGIRGRGKSGELF
TRBJ2-2 | TRBV11-3 | NA | ASSLGLADTGELF
TRBJ2-5 | TRBV9 | NA | ASSLTTSLGETQY
TRBJ1-5 | TRBV7-2 | few | ASSSQGDQPQH
TRBJ1-6 | TRBV23-1 | NA | ASSQSGGRSSYNSPLH
TRBJ2-7 | TRBV11-2 | NA | ASSLRTGGGEQY
TRBJ2-4 | TRBV27 | NA | ASGKSGRYQNIQY
TRBJ2-5 | TRBV7-9 | NA | ASSLLSGETQY
TRBJ1-1 | TRBV18 | NA | ASSPDSSNRAF
TRBJ2-3 | TRBV5-1 | NA | ASSSGGYTDTQY
TRBJ2-5 | TRBV7-2 | NA | ASSFGEETQY
TRBJ1-5 | TRBV2 | NA | ASSDGGGTGGGQPQH
TRBJ1-1 | TRBV6-5 | NA | ASSMTASDTEAF